Reported below is one T cell receptor beta chain. Its target is unknown. Treatment in this sample: roughly 18 received Ad26.COV2.S at low or high dose, single or two shots; 5 received placebo; per-sample allocation not given. On day 63 after the first injection, vaccine and placebo recipients gave samples. The shot given was an Ad26 vector that makes Wuhan-strain SARS-CoV-2 spike. Sequenced by immunoSEQ multiplex PCR; TCRdb stores in-frame clones only, minus some. The profile shows about 350,000 clones, approximately 84% of them singletons. This record comes from a study of Ad26.COV2.S vaccination and SARS-CoV-2 variants. Background on the study: A COV1001 Ad26.COV2.S trial-arm participant provided the sample.

The germline CDR1 and CDR2 sequences are LGHNA and YSLEER. The CDR3 consists of 15 residues. V was clipped by 4 bases and J by 4 bases, with 16 bases between them. Points from the study as a whole: Substantial breadth was reportedly displayed by spike-specific CD8+ and CD4+ T cell responses after vaccination.

V gene TRBV4-3 combines with J gene TRBJ1-1; possible D gene TRBD1, 5 bases. The input for sequencing was peripheral blood, taken in a trial of Ad26.COV2.S vaccine versus placebo. The receptor was derived from a person aged 18-60 years who received the Ad26.COV2.S COVID-19 vaccine or a placebo. This CDR3 reads CASSLGGQGGTEAFF. DNA for the CDR3: TGCGCCAGCAGCCTCGGCGGGCAGGGAGGCACTGAAGCTTTCTTT.